A selection of T cell receptor beta chains follows, all from one sample in a study of quantifying T cell responses using KT2 cells. One entry per CDR3 protein results from TCRdb running MiXCR on the UMI-ligation and nested PCR reads. The sample holds 40,000 to 60,000 distinct CDR3 sequences; around a tenth are singletons and the top ten take roughly 10%. Sequencing used PBMCs spiked with cells of the T cell clone KT2. The receptors were gathered from a human donor. Both conserved end residues are part of each CDR3. D genes are given only for firm matches. Clone size is stated in some rows and not others, as once, few, many or a class when expanded.

TRBV6-5,-,TRBD2,TRBJ2-7,TGTGCCAGCAGTCCGGAGACTAGCGGGTACTACGAGCAGTACTTC,CASSPETSGYYEQYF
TRBV7-6,-,-,TRBJ2-1,TGTGCCAGCAGCTCCACGACAGGGAGGGGCAATGAGCAGTTCTTC,CASSSTTGRGNEQFF
TRBV20-1,many,-,TRBJ1-2,TGCAGTGCTAGAGAAGGGCGACGGATTAACTATGGCTACACCTTC,CSAREGRRINYGYTF
TRBV19,many,TRBD2,TRBJ2-1,TGTGCCAGCGGTGCCGGGACTAGCTCCTACAATGAGCAGTTCTTC,CASGAGTSSYNEQFF
TRBV4-2,many,TRBD2,TRBJ2-3,TGTGCCAGCAGCCAAGGGGCTAGCGGGGGGGCTGGAAATACGCAGTATTTT,CASSQGASGGAGNTQYF
TRBV20-1,-,-,TRBJ2-5,TGCAGTGCTAGAGATCAGGGGAACTATAATCAAGAGACCCAGTACTTC,CSARDQGNYNQETQYF
TRBV6-1,-,-,TRBJ1-2,TGTGCCAGCAGTGAAGGCAGGGCCGTACACTATGGCTACACCTTC,CASSEGRAVHYGYTF
TRBV3-1,few,-,TRBJ1-1,TGTGCCAGCAGCCAGGTGAACACTGAAGCTTTCTTT,CASSQVNTEAFF
TRBV7-2,few,-,TRBJ2-5,TGTGCCAGCACATTTACCCGGGACCCCAGTGGGACCCAGTACTTC,CASTFTRDPSGTQYF
TRBV7-2,few,-,TRBJ1-4,TGTGCCAGCAGCTATGGGGGTGGCGGGATCAATGAAAAACTGTTTTTT,CASSYGGGGINEKLFF
TRBV19,many,TRBD2,TRBJ2-1,TGTGCCAGTAGTCCGGTGGGAGCGGGAGGAGATAATGAGCAGTTCTTC,CASSPVGAGGDNEQFF
TRBV20-1,few,-,TRBJ2-4,TGCAGTGCCATGGGGAAAGCAATAGCCAAAAACATTCAGTACTTC,CSAMGKAIAKNIQYF
TRBV20-1,few,-,TRBJ2-7,TGCAGTGCTAGAGATCTTGGGGAGCAGTACTTC,CSARDLGEQYF
TRBV20-1,few,-,TRBJ2-5,TGCAGTGCTAGGAATGTGGAACAGGCCCTCCAAGAGACCCAGTACTTC,CSARNVEQALQETQYF
TRBV24-1,many,TRBD1,TRBJ2-1,TGTGCCACCAGTGATATTACAGGGGGCGCGGACAATGAGCAGTTCTTC,CATSDITGGADNEQFF
TRBV12-3/TRBV12-4,many,-,TRBJ2-7,TGTGCCAGCAGTTTAGGGAAGTTCCACGAGCAGTACTTC,CASSLGKFHEQYF
TRBV3-1,few,TRBD2,TRBJ2-7,TGTGCCAGCAGCCAAGTGGGACTAGCGGGGACCTACGAGCAGTACTTC,CASSQVGLAGTYEQYF
TRBV27,few,TRBD1,TRBJ2-1,TGTGCCAGCAGTTTACGGGGGACAGGCGGGTACAATGAGCAGTTCTTC,CASSLRGTGGYNEQFF
TRBV7-1,-,TRBD2,TRBJ2-3,TGTGCCAGCAGCTATCTAGCGGGCGCCACAGATACGCAGTATTTT,CASSYLAGATDTQYF
TRBV12-3/TRBV12-4,few,-,TRBJ1-1,TGTGCCAGCAGTTTCCTAACAGGGAACACTGAAGCTTTCTTT,CASSFLTGNTEAFF
TRBV27,-,-,TRBJ2-7,TGTGCCAGCAGTTTAGATAGGCCGAGGTCCTACGAGCAGTACTTC,CASSLDRPRSYEQYF
TRBV11-2,few,TRBD2,TRBJ2-1,TGTGCCAGCAGCTTAGGGAGCGGGAGTAACGCCTACAATGAGCAGTTCTTC,CASSLGSGSNAYNEQFF
TRBV15,few,-,TRBJ2-3,TGTGCCACCAGCAGGGGTATCACAGATACGCAGTATTTT,CATSRGITDTQYF
TRBV5-5,-,-,TRBJ1-1,TGTGCCAGCAGCTTGTCAACGGCTAACACTGAAGCTTTCTTT,CASSLSTANTEAFF
TRBV27,few,TRBD2,TRBJ2-1,TGTGCCAGCAGTCCCAGCGGGGGTGGGTACAATGAGCAGTTCTTC,CASSPSGGGYNEQFF
TRBV7-3,-,-,TRBJ1-1,TGTGCCAGCAGCTTAAGGGGGCCGGGGACTGAAGCTTTCTTT,CASSLRGPGTEAFF
TRBV11-2,few,TRBD1,TRBJ1-6,TGTGCCAGCAGCGGTACAGGGGGATGGTCCTATAATTCACCCCTCCACTTT,CASSGTGGWSYNSPLHF
TRBV4-3,-,TRBD2,TRBJ2-5,TGCGCCAGCAGCCAAGGTCTGCTAGCGGGAGAAGAGACCCAGTACTTC,CASSQGLLAGEETQYF
TRBV7-8,few,-,TRBJ2-2,TGTGCCAGCAGCCTCCGCTGGAGGACCACCGTAAACACCGGGGAGCTGTTTTTT,CASSLRWRTTVNTGELFF